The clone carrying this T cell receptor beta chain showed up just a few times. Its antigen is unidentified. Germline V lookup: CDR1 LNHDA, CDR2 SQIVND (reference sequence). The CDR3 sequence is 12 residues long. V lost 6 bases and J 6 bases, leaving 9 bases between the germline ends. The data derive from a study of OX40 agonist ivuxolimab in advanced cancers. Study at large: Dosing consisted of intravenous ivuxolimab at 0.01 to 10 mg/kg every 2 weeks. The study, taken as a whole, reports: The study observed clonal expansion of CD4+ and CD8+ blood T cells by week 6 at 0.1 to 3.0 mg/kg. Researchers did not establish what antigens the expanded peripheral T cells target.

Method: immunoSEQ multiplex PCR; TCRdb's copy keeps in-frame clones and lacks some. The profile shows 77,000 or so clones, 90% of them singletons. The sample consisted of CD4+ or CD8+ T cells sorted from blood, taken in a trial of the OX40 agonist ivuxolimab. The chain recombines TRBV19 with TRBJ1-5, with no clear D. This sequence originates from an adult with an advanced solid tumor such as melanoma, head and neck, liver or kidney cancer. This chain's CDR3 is CASSDTLQPQHF. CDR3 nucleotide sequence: TGTGCCAGTAGCGACACACTTCAGCCCCAGCATTTT.